This T cell receptor (beta chain) was profiled in a study of cytomegalovirus exposure and HLA in healthy donors. Study results and limitations: More than 150 TCR beta chains were listed as cytomegalovirus-associated. First-cohort TCR clusters were later found to tend to co-occur in the 130 or so validation repertoires.

The donors were members of the approximately 120-subject validation cohort (separate from the roughly 700-subject first cohort). As for this clone: The antigen is not known.

This table comes from immunoSEQ multiplex PCR, and its TCRdb copy is limited to in-frame clones, with some not included. This sample carries fewer than 120,000 clones, around 90% of them seen once, and the ten largest clones take approximately 1.9%. The specimen sequenced was PBMCs. The receptor's source is a woman between 18 and 30 years old in good health and CMV-seronegative.

This chain's CDR3 is CASSLSVGSGATNEKLFF. The CDR3 DNA is TGCGCCAGCAGCCTTTCGGTTGGGAGCGGCGCGACTAATGAAAAACTGTTTTTT. The genes are TRBV4-3 and TRBJ1-4; the D is unclear. V was pared by 4 bases and J by 2 bases, with 20 bases between. Germline-derived CDR1 and CDR2 are LGHNA and YSLEER. CDR3 length: 18 amino acids.